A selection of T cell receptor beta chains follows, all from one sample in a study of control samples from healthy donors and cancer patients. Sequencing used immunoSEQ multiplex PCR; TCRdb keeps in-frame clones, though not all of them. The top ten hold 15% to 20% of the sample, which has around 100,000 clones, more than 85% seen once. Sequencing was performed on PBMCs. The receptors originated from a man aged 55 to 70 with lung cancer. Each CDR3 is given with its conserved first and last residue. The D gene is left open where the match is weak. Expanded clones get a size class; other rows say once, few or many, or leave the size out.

CASSSRQEENYGYTF | TGTGCCAGCAGCTCGCGACAGGAAGAGAACTATGGCTACACCTTC | - | - | TRBV7-2 | 15 | TRBJ1-2
CSAKRGYEQYF | TGCAGTGCCAAAAGGGGGTACGAGCAGTACTTC | - | - | TRBV20-1 | 11 | TRBJ2-7
CSAPTTGELFF | TGCAGTGCGCCGACCACCGGGGAGCTGTTTTTT | - | - | TRBV20-1 | 11 | TRBJ2-2
CASSPAGMDGYTF | TGTGCCAGCTCACCAGCGGGGATGGATGGCTACACCTTC | - | - | TRBV18 | 13 | TRBJ1-2
CASSQDRNQPQHF | TGTGCCAGCAGCCAAGACAGGAATCAGCCCCAGCATTTT | - | - | TRBV3-1/TRBV3-2 | 13 | TRBJ1-5
CASSRTSHYNEQFF | TGTGCCAGCAGCAGGACTAGCCACTACAATGAGCAGTTCTTC | - | TRBD2 | TRBV5-8 | 14 | TRBJ2-1
CASSLLTTNEKLFF | TGCGCCAGCAGCTTACTGACAACTAATGAAAAACTGTTTTTT | - | - | TRBV5-1 | 14 | TRBJ1-4
CASSLAGSTSNQPQHF | TGTGCCAGCAGCTTAGCAGGCTCGACAAGCAATCAGCCCCAGCATTTT | - | - | TRBV7-2 | 16 | TRBJ1-5
CASSIRDTYEQYF | TGTGCCAGCAGCATCCGGGACACCTACGAGCAGTACTTC | once | - | TRBV5-5 | 13 | TRBJ2-7
CASSPNTDTQYF | TGTGCCAGCAGCCCGAACACAGATACGCAGTATTTT | - | - | TRBV7-3 | 12 | TRBJ2-3
CASSVTGVEAFF | TGTGCCAGCAGCGTAACAGGGGTTGAAGCTTTCTTT | - | TRBD1 | TRBV6-5 | 12 | TRBJ1-1
CSVVGDKSRVNTEAFF | TGCAGCGTTGTTGGGGACAAAAGCCGGGTGAACACTGAAGCTTTCTTT | - | - | TRBV29-1 | 16 | TRBJ1-1
CASGFRRGQGAPGANVLTF | TGCGCCAGCGGCTTTCGTCGGGGACAGGGGGCTCCCGGGGCCAACGTCCTGACTTTC | - | TRBD1 | TRBV5-1 | 19 | TRBJ2-6
CASSSLQVSGGYTF | TGTGCCAGCAGCTCGTTACAGGTGTCCGGTGGCTACACCTTC | - | - | TRBV11-3 | 14 | TRBJ1-2
CASSLAQSGPGTEAFF | TGTGCCAGCAGCTTAGCGCAGTCGGGGCCGGGGACTGAAGCTTTCTTT | - | - | TRBV7-9 | 16 | TRBJ1-1
CASSLEDQTYTEAFF | TGTGCCAGCAGCTTAGAAGACCAGACCTACACTGAAGCTTTCTTT | - | - | TRBV7-9 | 15 | TRBJ1-1
CASTPSRIDTDTQYF | TGTGCCAGCACCCCTTCCAGAATCGACACAGATACGCAGTATTTT | - | - | TRBV5-4 | 15 | TRBJ2-3
CAGTQGVTNSPLHF | TGTGCCGGAACTCAGGGGGTAACGAATTCACCCCTCCACTTT | - | TRBD1 | TRBV30 | 14 | TRBJ1-6
CASSESTGGSETQYF | TGCGCCAGCAGTGAGAGTACAGGGGGTTCGGAGACCCAGTACTTC | - | TRBD1 | TRBV10-1 | 15 | TRBJ2-5
CASSPPGEGSNQPQHF | TGTGCCAGCTCACCACCGGGGGAGGGTAGCAATCAGCCCCAGCATTTT | - | - | TRBV18 | 16 | TRBJ1-5
CASSSDTGELFF | TGTGCCAGCAGTTCGGACACCGGGGAGCTGTTTTTT | - | - | TRBV2 | 12 | TRBJ2-2
CASSDLYGYTF | TGTGCCAGTAGTGACCTCTATGGCTACACCTTC | - | - | TRBV19 | 11 | TRBJ1-2
CASSLYGGNIQYF | TGTGCCAGCAGCTTATATGGGGGAAACATTCAGTACTTC | - | - | TRBV11-3 | 13 | TRBJ2-4
CASSPRGGGASNQPQHF | TGTGCCAGCAGCCCAAGGGGGGGAGGGGCCAGCAATCAGCCCCAGCATTTT | - | - | TRBV7-8 | 17 | TRBJ1-5
CASSPRTVLNTEAFF | TGTGCCAGCAGCCCCCGGACGGTGTTGAACACTGAAGCTTTCTTT | - | - | TRBV3-1/TRBV3-2 | 15 | TRBJ1-1
CASSFGTSGNEQFF | TGTGCCAGCAGCTTTGGGACTAGCGGCAATGAGCAGTTCTTC | - | TRBD2 | TRBV7-3 | 14 | TRBJ2-1
CASSSYVLGSGNQPQHF | TGTGCCAGCAGCTCATATGTATTGGGTTCGGGCAATCAGCCCCAGCATTTT | - | - | TRBV5-5 | 17 | TRBJ1-5
CASSLLGQITDTQYF | TGTGCCAGCAGCTTACTAGGACAGATCACAGATACGCAGTATTTT | - | - | TRBV7-3 | 15 | TRBJ2-3
CASSVKGDNSPLHF | TGTGCCAGCAGTGTGAAGGGGGATAATTCACCCCTCCACTTT | - | - | TRBV2 | 14 | TRBJ1-6
CASSDWTGSTDTQYF | TGTGCCAGCAGTGATTGGACAGGTAGCACAGATACGCAGTATTTT | - | TRBD1 | TRBV6-1 | 15 | TRBJ2-3
CAWQDTGFSGANVLTF | TGTGCCTGGCAAGACACAGGGTTCTCTGGGGCCAACGTCCTGACTTTC | - | - | TRBV30 | 16 | TRBJ2-6
CAISTRTGRFEQYF | TGTGCCATCAGTACGCGGACAGGGCGGTTCGAGCAGTACTTC | - | TRBD1 | TRBV10-3 | 14 | TRBJ2-7
CSAADGGELFF | TGCAGTGCTGCGGACGGCGGGGAGCTGTTTTTT | - | - | TRBV20-1 | 11 | TRBJ2-2